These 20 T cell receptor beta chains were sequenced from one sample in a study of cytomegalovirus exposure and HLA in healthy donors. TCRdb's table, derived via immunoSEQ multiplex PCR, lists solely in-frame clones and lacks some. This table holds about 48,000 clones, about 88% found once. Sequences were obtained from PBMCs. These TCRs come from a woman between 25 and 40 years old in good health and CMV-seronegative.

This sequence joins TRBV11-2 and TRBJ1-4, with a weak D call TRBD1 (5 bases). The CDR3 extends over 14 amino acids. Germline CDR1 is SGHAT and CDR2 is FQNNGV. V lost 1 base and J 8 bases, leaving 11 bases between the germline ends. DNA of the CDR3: TGTGCCAGCAGCTTAGGGCAGGGAGGCGAAAAACTGTTTTTT. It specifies CASSLGQGGEKLFF.

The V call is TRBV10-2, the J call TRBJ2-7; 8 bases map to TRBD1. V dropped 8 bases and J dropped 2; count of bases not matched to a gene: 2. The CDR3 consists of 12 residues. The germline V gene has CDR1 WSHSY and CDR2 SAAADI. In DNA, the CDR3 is TGCGCCAGCTGGGACAGGACCTACGAGCAGTACTTC. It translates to CASWDRTYEQYF.

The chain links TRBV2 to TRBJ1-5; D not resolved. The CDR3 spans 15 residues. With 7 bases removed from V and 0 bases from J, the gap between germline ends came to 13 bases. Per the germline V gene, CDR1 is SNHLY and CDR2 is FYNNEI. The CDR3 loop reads CASTGGGYSNQPQHF. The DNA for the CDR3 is TGTGCCAGCACCGGCGGCGGTTATAGCAATCAGCCCCAGCATTTT.

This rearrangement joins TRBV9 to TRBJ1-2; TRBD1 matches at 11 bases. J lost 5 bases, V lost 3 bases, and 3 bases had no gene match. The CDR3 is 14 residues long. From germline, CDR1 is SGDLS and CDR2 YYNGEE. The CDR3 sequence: CASSDRDRGYGYTF. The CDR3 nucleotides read TGTGCCAGCAGCGACCGGGACAGGGGGTATGGCTACACCTTC.

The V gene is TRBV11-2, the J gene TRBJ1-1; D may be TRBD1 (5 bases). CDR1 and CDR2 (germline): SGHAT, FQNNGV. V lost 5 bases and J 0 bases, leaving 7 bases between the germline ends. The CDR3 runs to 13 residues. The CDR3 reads CASSPGVNTEAFF. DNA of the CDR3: TGTGCCAGCAGCCCGGGGGTGAACACTGAAGCTTTCTTT.

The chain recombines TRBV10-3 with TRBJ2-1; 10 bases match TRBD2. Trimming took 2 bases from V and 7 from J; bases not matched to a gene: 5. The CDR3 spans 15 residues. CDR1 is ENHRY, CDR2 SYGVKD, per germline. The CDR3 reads CAISEEEREGNEQFF. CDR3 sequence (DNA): TGTGCCATCAGTGAGGAAGAGCGGGAGGGAAATGAGCAGTTCTTC.

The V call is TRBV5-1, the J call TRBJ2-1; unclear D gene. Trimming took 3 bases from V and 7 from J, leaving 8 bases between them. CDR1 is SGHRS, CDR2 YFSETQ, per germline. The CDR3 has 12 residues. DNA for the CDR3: TGCGCCAGCAGCTCAGACGGGAATGAGCAGTTCTTC. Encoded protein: CASSSDGNEQFF.

CDR3 DNA: TGTGCCAGCAGGCGGGGACTAGCTGACAATGAGCAGTTCTTC. It yields the protein CASRRGLADNEQFF. The J gene is TRBJ2-1, the V gene TRBV7-9; 9 bases are shared with TRBD2. Looked up from germline, CDR1 is SEHNR and CDR2 is FQNEAQ (reference sequence). The CDR3 runs to 14 residues. Unmatched junction bases numbered 5, after V lost 6 bases and J lost 5 bases.

The DNA of the CDR3 is TGTGCCAGCAGCGTCCGTAGAGCTGGTGGCTATGGCTACACCTTC. Its translation is CASSVRRAGGYGYTF. The gene calls are TRBV9 and TRBJ1-2, with D hard to call. V shed 2 bases and J shed 4 bases, with 15 bases lying between them. The CDR3 sequence is 15 residues long. Per germline, CDR1 SGDLS and CDR2 YYNGEE.

The CDR3 nucleotides are TGTGCCTGGAGTTTAGGACTAGCACCACACAATGAGCAGTTCTTC. It encodes CAWSLGLAPHNEQFF. The J gene is TRBJ2-1, the V gene TRBV30, with 8 bases matching TRBD2. The CDR3 spans 15 residues. The germline V gene has CDR1 GTSNPN and CDR2 SVGIG (reference sequence). The V segment lost 2 bases and the J segment 5 bases; nucleotides outside the gene matches: 8.

In DNA form, the CDR3 reads TGCGCCAGCAGCCAGGAGAGTTGGAGCGGGACCCAGTACTTC. Its translation: CASSQESWSGTQYF. The chain uses TRBV4-3 and TRBJ2-5; possibly TRBD2 for D (5 bases). CDR1 LGHNA and CDR2 YSLEER come from the germline V gene. V lost 3 bases, J lost 7 bases, and 15 bases lay in between. CDR3 length equals 14 residues.

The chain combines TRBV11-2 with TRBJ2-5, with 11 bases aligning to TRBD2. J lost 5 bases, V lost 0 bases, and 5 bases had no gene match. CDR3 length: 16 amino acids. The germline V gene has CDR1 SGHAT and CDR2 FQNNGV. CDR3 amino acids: CASSLDGSGRAETQYF. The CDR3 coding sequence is TGTGCCAGCAGCTTAGATGGTAGCGGGAGGGCGGAGACCCAGTACTTC.

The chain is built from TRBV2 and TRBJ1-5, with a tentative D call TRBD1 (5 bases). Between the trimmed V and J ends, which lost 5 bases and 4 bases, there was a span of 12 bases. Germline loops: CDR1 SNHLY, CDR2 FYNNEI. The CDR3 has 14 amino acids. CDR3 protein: CASSWGEDNQPQHF. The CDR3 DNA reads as TGTGCCAGCAGTTGGGGGGAGGATAATCAGCCCCAGCATTTT.

In nucleotides, the CDR3 is TGTGCCAGCTCACTAAATCCGGAGACAGCGTATGGCTACACCTTC. It is translated as CASSLNPETAYGYTF. The V and J genes are TRBV18 and TRBJ1-2, with TRBD1 as a possible D gene (5 bases). CDR1 and CDR2 (germline): KGHSH, LQKENI. The V end was cut by 4 bases, the J end by 5 bases, with 17 bases between. The CDR3 extends over 15 amino acids.

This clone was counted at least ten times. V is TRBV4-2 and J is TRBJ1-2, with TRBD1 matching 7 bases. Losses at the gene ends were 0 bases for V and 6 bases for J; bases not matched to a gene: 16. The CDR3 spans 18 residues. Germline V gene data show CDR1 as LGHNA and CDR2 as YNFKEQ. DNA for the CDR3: TGTGCCAGCAGCCAAGACCGACAGGGAGCAAGTGGTAGCGATGGCTACACCTTC. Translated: CASSQDRQGASGSDGYTF.

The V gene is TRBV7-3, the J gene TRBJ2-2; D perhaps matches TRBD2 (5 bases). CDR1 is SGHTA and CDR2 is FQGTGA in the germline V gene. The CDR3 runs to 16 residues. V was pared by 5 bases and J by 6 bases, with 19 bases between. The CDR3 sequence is CASSANSGSVAGELFF. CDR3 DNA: TGTGCCAGCAGCGCTAACAGCGGCTCGGTAGCCGGGGAGCTGTTTTTT.

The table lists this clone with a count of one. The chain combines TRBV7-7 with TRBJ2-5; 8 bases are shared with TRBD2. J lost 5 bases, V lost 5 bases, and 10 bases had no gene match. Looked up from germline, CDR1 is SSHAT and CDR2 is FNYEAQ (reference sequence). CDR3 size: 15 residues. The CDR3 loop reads CASSPSGGPWETQYF. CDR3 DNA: TGTGCCAGCAGCCCGTCGGGAGGGCCGTGGGAGACCCAGTACTTC.

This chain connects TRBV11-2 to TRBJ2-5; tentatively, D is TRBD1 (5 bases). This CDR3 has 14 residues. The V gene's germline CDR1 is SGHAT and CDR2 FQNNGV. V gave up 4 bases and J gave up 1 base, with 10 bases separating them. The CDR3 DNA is TGTGCCAGCAGCTCCTTAGGGGTCCAAGAGACCCAGTACTTC. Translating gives CASSSLGVQETQYF.

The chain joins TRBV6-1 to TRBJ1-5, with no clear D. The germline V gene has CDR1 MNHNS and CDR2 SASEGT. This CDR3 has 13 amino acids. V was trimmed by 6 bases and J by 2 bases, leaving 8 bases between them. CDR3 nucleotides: TGTGCCAGCAGCGAGGCCGGCAATCAGCCCCAGCATTTT. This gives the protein CASSEAGNQPQHF.

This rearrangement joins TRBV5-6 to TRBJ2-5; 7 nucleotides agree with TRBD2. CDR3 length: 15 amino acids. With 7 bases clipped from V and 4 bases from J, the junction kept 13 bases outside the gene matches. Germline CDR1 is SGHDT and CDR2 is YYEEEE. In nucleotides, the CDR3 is TGTGCCAGCTCCCGGGGAGGGGTAGGAGGAGAGACCCAGTACTTC. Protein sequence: CASSRGGVGGETQYF.